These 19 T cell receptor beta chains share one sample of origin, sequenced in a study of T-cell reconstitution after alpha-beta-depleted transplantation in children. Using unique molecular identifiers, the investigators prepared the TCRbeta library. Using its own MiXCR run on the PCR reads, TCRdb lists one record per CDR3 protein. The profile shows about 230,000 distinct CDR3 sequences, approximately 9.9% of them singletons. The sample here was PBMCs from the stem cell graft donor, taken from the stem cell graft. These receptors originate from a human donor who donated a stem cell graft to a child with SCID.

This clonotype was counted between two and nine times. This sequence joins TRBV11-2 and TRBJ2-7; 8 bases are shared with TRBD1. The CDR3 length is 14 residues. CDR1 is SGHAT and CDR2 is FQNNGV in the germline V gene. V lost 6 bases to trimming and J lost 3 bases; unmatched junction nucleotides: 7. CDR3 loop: CASRGTGWLYEQYF. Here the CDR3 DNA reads TGTGCCAGCAGGGGGACAGGATGGCTCTACGAGCAGTACTTC. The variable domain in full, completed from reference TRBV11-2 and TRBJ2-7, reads EAGVAQSPRYKIIEKRQSVAFWCNPISGHATLYWYQQILGQGPKLLIQFQNNGVVDDSQLPKDRFSAERLKGVDSTLKIQPAKLEDSAVYLCASRGTGWLYEQYFGPGTRLTVT.

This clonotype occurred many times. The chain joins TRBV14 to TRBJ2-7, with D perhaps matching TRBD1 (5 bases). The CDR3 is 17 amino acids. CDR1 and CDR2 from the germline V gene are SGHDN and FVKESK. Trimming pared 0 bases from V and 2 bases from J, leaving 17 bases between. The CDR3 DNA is TGTGCCAGCAGCCAAGATAGGGGTCTGGCAAAAACCTACGAGCAGTACTTC. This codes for CASSQDRGLAKTYEQYF.

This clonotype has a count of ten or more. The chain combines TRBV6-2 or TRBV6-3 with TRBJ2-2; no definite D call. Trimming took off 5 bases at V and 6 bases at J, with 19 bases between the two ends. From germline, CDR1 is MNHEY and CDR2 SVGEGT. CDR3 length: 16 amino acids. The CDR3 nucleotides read TGTGCCAGCAGTATGGCGTCTCCGGATGGGGCCGGGGAGCTGTTTTTT. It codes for CASSMASPDGAGELFF.

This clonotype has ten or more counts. CDR3: CASSPVRGAGGYTF. The CDR3 region has the DNA TGTGCCAGCAGTCCCGTGCGGGGGGCGGGTGGCTACACCTTC. The chain uses TRBV27 and TRBJ1-2; D is possibly TRBD1 (6 bases). With 5 bases removed from V and 7 bases from J, the gap between germline ends came to 17 bases. The length of the CDR3 is 14 residues. Germline CDR1 and CDR2: MNHEY and SMNVEV (reference sequence).

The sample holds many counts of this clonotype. In DNA form, the CDR3 reads TGCAGTGCTGGTTACTATGGCTACACCTTC. Encoded protein: CSAGYYGYTF. V usage is TRBV20-1 and J usage is TRBJ1-2; unclear D gene. Germline V gene lookup returns CDR1 DFQATT and CDR2 SNEGSKA (reference sequence). This CDR3 region has 10 residues. Trimming shortened V by 5 bases and J by 3 bases, and 4 bases separated the two germline ends.

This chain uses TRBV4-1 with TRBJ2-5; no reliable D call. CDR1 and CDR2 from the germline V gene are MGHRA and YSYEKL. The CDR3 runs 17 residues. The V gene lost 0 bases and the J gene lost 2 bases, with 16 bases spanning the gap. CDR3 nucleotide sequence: TGCGCCAGCAGCCAAGAAGGTCCATCCACTGCACAAGAGACCCAGTACTTC. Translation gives CASSQEGPSTAQETQYF.

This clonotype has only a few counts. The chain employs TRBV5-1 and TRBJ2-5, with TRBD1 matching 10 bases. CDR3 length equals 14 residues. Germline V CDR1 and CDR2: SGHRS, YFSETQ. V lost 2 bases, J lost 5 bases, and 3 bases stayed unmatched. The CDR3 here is CASSFRDRGETQYF. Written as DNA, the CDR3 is TGCGCCAGCAGCTTCCGGGACAGGGGTGAGACCCAGTACTTC.

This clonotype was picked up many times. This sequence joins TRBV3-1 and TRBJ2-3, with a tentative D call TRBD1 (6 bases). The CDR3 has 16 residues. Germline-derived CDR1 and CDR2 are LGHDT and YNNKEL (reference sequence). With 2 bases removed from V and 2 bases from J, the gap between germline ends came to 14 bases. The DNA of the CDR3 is TGTGCCAGCAGCCAATTGGACAGAAGAACCACAGATACGCAGTATTTT. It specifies CASSQLDRRTTDTQYF.

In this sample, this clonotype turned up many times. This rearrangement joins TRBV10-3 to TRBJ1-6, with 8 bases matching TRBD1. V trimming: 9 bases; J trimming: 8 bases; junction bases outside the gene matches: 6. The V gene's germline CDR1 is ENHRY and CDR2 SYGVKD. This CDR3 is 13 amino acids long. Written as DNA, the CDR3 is TGTGCCATTCAGGGGGCGTGGGATTCACCCCTCCACTTT. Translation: CAIQGAWDSPLHF.

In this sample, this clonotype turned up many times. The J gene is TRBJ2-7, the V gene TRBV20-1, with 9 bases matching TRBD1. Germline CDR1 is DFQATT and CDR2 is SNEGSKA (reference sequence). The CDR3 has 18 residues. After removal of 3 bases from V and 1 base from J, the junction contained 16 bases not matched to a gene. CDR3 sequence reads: CSARHQFPGQGRSYEQYF. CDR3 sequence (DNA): TGCAGTGCTAGGCATCAATTCCCCGGACAGGGGCGATCCTACGAGCAGTACTTC.

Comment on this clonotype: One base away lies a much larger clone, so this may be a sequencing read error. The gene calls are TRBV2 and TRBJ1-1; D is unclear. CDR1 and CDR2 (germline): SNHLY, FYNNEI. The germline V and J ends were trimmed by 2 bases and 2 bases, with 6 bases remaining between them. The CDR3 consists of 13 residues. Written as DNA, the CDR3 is TGTGCCAGCAGTGAAAGTTGTAACACTGAAGCTTTCTTT. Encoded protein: CASSESCNTEAFF. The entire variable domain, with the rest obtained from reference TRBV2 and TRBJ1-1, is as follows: EPEVTQTPSHQVTQMGQEVILRCVPISNHLYFYWYRQILGQKVEFLVSFYNNEISEKSEIFDDQFSVERPDGSNFTLKIRSTKLEDSAMYFCASSESCNTEAFFGQGTRLTVV.

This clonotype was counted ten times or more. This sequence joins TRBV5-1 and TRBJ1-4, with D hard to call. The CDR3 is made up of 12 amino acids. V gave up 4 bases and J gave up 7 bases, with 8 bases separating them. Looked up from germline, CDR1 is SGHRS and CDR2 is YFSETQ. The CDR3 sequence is CASSQDPEKLFF. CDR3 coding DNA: TGCGCCAGCAGCCAAGATCCTGAAAAACTGTTTTTT.

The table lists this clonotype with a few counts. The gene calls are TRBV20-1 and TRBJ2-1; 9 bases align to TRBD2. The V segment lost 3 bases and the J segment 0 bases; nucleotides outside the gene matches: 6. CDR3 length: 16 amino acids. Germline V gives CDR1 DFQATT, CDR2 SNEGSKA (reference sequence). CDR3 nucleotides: TGCAGTGCTAGCCTGCGGGAGGGGAGCTCCTACAATGAGCAGTTCTTC. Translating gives CSASLREGSSYNEQFF.

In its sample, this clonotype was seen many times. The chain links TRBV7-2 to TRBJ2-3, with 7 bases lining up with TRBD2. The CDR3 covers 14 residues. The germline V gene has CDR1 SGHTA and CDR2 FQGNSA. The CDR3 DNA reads TGTGCTGAGGCGGGGGAATATCGTGTGGATACGCAGTATTTT. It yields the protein CAEAGEYRVDTQYF.

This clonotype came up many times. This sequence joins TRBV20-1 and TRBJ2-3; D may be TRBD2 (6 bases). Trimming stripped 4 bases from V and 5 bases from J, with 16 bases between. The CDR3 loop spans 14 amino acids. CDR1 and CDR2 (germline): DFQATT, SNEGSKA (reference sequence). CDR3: CSATGDATGDTQYF. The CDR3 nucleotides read TGCAGTGCTACGGGGGACGCGACTGGAGATACGCAGTATTTT.

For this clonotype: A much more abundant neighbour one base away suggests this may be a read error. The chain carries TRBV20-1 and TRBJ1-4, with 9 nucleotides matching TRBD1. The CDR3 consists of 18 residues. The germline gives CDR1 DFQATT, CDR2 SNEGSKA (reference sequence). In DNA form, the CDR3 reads TGCTGTGCTAGGGGGACAGGGATCCGAGGGGCAACTAATGAAAAACTGTTTTTT. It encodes CCARGTGIRGATNEKLFF.

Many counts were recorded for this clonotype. This CDR3 reads CASSQVLGGTEAFF. The CDR3 region has the DNA TGTGCCAGCAGCCAAGTTCTAGGCGGGACTGAAGCTTTCTTT. The chain uses TRBV3-1 and TRBJ1-1; D is uncertain. Germline assignment: CDR1 LGHDT and CDR2 YNNKEL (reference sequence). The germline V and J ends were trimmed by 1 base and 5 bases, with 11 bases remaining between them. This CDR3 has 14 amino acids.

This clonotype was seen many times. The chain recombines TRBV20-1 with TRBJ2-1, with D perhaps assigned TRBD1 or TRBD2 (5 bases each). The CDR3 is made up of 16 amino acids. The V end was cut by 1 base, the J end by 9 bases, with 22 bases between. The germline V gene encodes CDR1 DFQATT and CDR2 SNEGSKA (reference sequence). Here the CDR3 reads CSARAFGAGFWGEQFF. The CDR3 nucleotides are TGCAGTGCTAGAGCGTTCGGGGCCGGTTTTTGGGGTGAGCAGTTCTTC.

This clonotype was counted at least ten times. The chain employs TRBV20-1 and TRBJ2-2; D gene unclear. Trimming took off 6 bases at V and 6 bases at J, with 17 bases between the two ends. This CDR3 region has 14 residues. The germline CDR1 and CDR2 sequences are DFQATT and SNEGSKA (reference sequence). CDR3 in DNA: TGCAGTGCCCCTACCACCGGTTGGTCCGGGGAGCTGTTTTTT. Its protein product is CSAPTTGWSGELFF.